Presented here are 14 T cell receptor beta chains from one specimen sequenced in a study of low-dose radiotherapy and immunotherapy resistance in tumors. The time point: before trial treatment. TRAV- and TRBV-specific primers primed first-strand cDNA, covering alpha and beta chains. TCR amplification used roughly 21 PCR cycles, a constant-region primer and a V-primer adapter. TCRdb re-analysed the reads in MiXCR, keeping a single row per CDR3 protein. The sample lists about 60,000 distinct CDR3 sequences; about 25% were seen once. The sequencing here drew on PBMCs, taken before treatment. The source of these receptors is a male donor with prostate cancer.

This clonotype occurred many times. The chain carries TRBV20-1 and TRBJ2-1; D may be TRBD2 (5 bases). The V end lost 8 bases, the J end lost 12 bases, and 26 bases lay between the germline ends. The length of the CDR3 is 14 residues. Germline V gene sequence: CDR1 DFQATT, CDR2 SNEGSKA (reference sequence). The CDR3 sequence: CSSRPMRARDGQFF. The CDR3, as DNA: TGCAGTAGCCGGCCTATGCGGGCCCGAGATGGGCAGTTCTTC.

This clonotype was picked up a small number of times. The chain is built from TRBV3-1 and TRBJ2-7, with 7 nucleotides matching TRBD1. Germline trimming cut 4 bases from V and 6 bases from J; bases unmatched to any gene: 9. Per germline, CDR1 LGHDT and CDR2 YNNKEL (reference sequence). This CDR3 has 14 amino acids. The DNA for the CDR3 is TGTGCCAGCAGCCGCTGGACAGGATCGAGCGAGCAGTACTTC. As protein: CASSRWTGSSEQYF.

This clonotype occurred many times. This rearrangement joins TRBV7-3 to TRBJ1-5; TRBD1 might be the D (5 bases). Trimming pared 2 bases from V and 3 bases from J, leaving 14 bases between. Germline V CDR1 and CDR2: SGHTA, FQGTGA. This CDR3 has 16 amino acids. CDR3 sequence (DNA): TGTGCCAGCAGCTTATTAGGGTGGGGGGTCAATCAGCCCCAGCATTTT. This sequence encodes CASSLLGWGVNQPQHF. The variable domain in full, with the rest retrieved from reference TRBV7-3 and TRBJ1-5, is GAGVSQTPSNKVTEKGKYVELRCDPISGHTALYWYRQSLGQGPEFLIYFQGTGAADDSGLPNDRFFAVRPEGSVSTLKIQRTERGDSAVYLCASSLLGWGVNQPQHFGDGTRLSIL.

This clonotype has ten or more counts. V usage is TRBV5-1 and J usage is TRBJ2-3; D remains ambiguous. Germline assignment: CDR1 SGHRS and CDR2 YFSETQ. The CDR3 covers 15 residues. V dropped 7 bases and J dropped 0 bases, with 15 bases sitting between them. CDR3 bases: TGCGCCAGCGGCCTCGGTGGCTATAGCACAGATACGCAGTATTTT. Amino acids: CASGLGGYSTDTQYF.

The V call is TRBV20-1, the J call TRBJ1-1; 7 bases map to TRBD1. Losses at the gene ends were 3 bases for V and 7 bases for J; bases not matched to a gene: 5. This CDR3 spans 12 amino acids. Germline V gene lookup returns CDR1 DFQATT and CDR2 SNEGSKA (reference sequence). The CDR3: CSASPGTDEAFF. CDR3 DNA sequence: TGCAGTGCTAGCCCCGGGACAGATGAAGCTTTCTTT.

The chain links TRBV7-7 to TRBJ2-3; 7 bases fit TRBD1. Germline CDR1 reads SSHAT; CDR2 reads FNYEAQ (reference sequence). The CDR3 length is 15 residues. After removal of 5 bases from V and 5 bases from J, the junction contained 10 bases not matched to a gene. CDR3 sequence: CASSQGVLGEDTQYF. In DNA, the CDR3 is TGTGCCAGCAGCCAGGGGGTCCTGGGGGAAGATACGCAGTATTTT.

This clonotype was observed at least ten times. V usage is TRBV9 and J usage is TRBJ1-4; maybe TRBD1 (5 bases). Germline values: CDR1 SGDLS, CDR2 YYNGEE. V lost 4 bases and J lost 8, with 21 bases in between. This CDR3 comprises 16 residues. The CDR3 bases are TGTGCCAGCAGCCGAGGGTCGGGGCAGGGTTACGAAAAACTGTTTTTT. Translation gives CASSRGSGQGYEKLFF.

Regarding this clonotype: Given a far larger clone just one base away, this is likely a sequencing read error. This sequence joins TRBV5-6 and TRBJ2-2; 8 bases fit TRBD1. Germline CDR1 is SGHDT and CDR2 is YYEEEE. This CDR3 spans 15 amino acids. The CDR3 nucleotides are TGTGCCATCAGTCCCGGACAGGGTGGAACCGGGGAGCTGATTTTT. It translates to CAISPGQGGTGELIF.

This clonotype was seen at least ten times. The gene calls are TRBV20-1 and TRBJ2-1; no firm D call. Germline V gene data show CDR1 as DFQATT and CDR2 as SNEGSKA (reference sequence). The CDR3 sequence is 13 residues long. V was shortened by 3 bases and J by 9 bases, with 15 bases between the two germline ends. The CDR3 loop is CSARRTPSSEQFF. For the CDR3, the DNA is TGCAGTGCTAGGAGAACCCCTTCCAGTGAGCAGTTCTTC.

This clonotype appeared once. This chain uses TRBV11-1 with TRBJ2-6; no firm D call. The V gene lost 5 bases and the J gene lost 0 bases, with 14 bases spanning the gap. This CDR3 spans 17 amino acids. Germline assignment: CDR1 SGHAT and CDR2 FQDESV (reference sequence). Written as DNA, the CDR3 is TGTGCCAGCAGCCGTATGGGCGCGAGCTCTGGGGCCAACGTCCTGACTTTC. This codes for CASSRMGASSGANVLTF.

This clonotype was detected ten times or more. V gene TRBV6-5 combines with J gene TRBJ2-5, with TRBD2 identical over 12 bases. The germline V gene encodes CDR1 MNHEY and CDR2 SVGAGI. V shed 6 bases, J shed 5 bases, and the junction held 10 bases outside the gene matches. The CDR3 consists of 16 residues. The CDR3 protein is CASSTLAGGPFETQYF. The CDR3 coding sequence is TGTGCCAGCAGCACCCTAGCGGGGGGGCCTTTTGAGACCCAGTACTTC.

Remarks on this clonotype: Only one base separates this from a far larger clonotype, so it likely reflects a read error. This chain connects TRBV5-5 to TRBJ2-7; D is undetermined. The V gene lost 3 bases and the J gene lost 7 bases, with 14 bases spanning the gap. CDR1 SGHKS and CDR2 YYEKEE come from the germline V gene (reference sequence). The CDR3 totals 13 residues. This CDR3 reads CASSSWAGNEQYF. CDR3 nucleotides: TGTGCCAGCAGCTCATGGGCTGGCAATGAGCAGTACTTC.

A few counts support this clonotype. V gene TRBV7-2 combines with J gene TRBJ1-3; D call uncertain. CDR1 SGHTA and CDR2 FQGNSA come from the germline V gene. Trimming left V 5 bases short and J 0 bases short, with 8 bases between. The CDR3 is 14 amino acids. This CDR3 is CASSQGYSGNTIYF. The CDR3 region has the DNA TGTGCCAGCAGCCAAGGGTACTCTGGAAACACCATATATTTT.

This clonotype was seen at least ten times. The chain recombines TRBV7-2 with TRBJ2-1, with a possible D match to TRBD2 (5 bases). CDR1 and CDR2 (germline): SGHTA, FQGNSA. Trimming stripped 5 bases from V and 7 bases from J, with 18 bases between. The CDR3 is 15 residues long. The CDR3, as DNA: TGTGCCAGCAGCCCTAACTATTTGAGGGCGAATGAGCAGTTCTTC. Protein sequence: CASSPNYLRANEQFF.